This entry concerns a single T cell receptor beta chain. This clonotype has a count of ten or more. Its antigen is not yet known. No base quality values were provided; no much bigger clone lies one nucleotide off. The meaning of the sample's treatment or condition label: live attenuated yellow fever vaccine strain. PBMCs were isolated from peripheral blood using a standard Ficoll-Paque protocol. Dynabeads CD4 and CD8 positive selection kits were used to isolate the CD4 and CD8 T-cell fractions. TriZol was used to extract RNA from bulk PBMCs, CD4 and CD8 fractions, and dextramer-positive and dextramer-negative fractions. This entry is derived from a study of T cells after yellow fever vaccination (dated by TCRdb to about 2019). Regarding the complete study: The SMART-Seq v4 Ultra Low Input RNA kit was used to prepare libraries from fractions with low cell numbers. Bulk TCR alpha and beta repertoires were sequenced longitudinally to track T-cell clones before and after primary and booster YFV17D yellow fever vaccination. Two healthy male donors, one aged 18 to 30 and one aged 30 to 40 years, were included in the cohort. Blood was collected at multiple timepoints before and after primary and secondary immunization, and bulk PBMC replicates and cell subsets were isolated.

The study at large found these results: Compared with the primary T-cell response, the secondary T-cell response was weaker but faster, peaking on day 5 rather than day 15. Computational filtering was needed because FACS-sorted repertoires could contain abundant contaminating clonotypes from the bulk population. After the booster, most of the clones that had expanded following primary vaccination were detected again (just under 97% of CD4 and roughly nine tenths of CD8), which suggests that memory was broadly maintained. Only two donors were included in the study, so the extent to which the findings can be generalized is limited. A small fraction of clonotypes showed up in both the CD4 and CD8 compartments, probably as a result of convergent recombination.

Synthesis of TCR cDNA relied on 5'RACE template switching, a step that introduced a universal primer site along with unique molecular identifiers. Priming of cDNA synthesis was performed from both the TCR alpha and TCR beta constant segments. Library amplification used two PCR steps, and the second PCR step added sample barcodes and sequencing adapters. Sequencing of libraries was performed on Illumina HiSeq 2500 (2x100 bp) or NovaSeq (2x150 bp). Regarding the original processing steps: MIGEC was used to demultiplex reads and collapse the reads into UMI consensus sequences, and MiXCR was used for V(D)J alignment. Using edgeR on replicate PBMC samples, clonotypes were called vaccine-responding if FDR was below 0.01 and the log2 fold change was above 5 up to day 15. CD4 or CD8 identity was assigned to each bulk clonotype according to whether the clonotype was present at higher abundance in the sequenced CD4 repertoire or the sequenced CD8 repertoire. TCRdb ran its own pipeline on the public reads, namely fastp trimming at Q25 and MiXCR clone calling, and kept in-frame beta chains. Rows merge per CDR3 protein into single entries with the most common DNA and genes. These V and J calls originate from TCRdb's pipeline instead of the authors' own analysis. In this sample the table shows roughly 50,000 distinct CDR3 sequences, 6% to 8% of which occur a single time. The ten largest account for 25% to 35% of the sample.

The sample here was CD8+ T cells sorted from PBMCs, taken less than 18 days after the first yellow fever vaccination. This clonotype was sampled from a man between 18 and 29 years old who received the YFV17D yellow fever vaccine.

The CDR3 sequence is CASSQGTMNTEAFF. The nucleotide sequence reads as follows: TGCGCCAGCAGCCAAGGGACAATGAACACTGAAGCTTTCTTT. The V gene is TRBV4-3 and the J gene is TRBJ1-1, with TRBD1 perhaps the D gene, on 5 matching bases. The CDR3, from cysteine to phenylalanine, totals 14 residues. The read is trimmed to its CDR3 DNA, 42 bases read in frame from base 1. Trimming removed 1 base from V and 0 bases from J, leaving 6 bases between the germline ends. CDR1 and CDR2 are drawn from the germline V gene: LGHNA, YSLEER.